Each of the 13 T cell receptor beta chains below was sequenced from the same sample in a study of shared clonotypes between healthy human individuals. Sequencing used immunoSEQ multiplex PCR; TCRdb keeps in-frame clones, though not all of them. The data contain fewer than 1 million clones, approximately 96% of them singletons. Positive CCR7 selection of CD45RO-negative cells yielded the naive CD8 cells, and terminally differentiated effector memory CD45RA+ cells were excluded. Input material: naive CD8+ T cells sorted from blood. The receptors come from a man aged 25 to 40 in good health.

The J gene is TRBJ2-1, the V gene TRBV11-3; D is ambiguous. CDR1 is SGHNT and CDR2 is YENEEA in the germline V gene. V lost 5 bases to trimming and J lost 4 bases, with 9 bases between them. The CDR3 consists of 13 residues. CDR3 in amino acids: CASSPFPYNEQFF. The CDR3 nucleotides read TGTGCCAGCAGCCCTTTCCCGTACAATGAGCAGTTCTTC.

The V gene is TRBV5-1, the J gene TRBJ1-1; 7 positions agree with TRBD1. V lost 2 bases to trimming and J lost 3 bases; unmatched junction nucleotides: 7. The CDR3 sequence is 15 residues long. The germline V gene encodes CDR1 SGHRS and CDR2 YFSETQ. This CDR3 is CASSFLQGRDTEAFF. Here the CDR3 DNA reads TGCGCCAGCAGCTTCCTACAGGGGAGGGACACTGAAGCTTTCTTT.

This clone is a singleton in its sample. CDR3 in DNA: TGTGCCAGCAGCGCGGACGGATGGAACACTGAAGCTTTCTTT. It yields the protein CASSADGWNTEAFF. The chain couples TRBV9 to TRBJ1-1; unclear D gene. The germline V gene has CDR1 SGDLS and CDR2 YYNGEE. The length of the CDR3 is 14 residues. Trimming removed 3 bases at V and 1 base at J, with 10 bases between.

This chain connects TRBV5-1 to TRBJ2-7; weak D call: TRBD1 (6 bases). The CDR3 contains 15 residues. CDR1 is SGHRS, CDR2 YFSETQ, per germline. The V gene lost 0 bases and the J gene lost 2 bases, with 12 bases spanning the gap. The CDR3 nucleotides are TGCGCCAGCAGCTTGGTTGGGACACAAGCCTACGAGCAGTACTTC. This sequence encodes CASSLVGTQAYEQYF.

As concerns this clone: One end of the junction does not line up with germline, which may come from a read error. This chain links TRBV9 with TRBJ2-7, with D uncertain. Germline V gene data show CDR1 as SGDLS and CDR2 as YYNGEE. The length of the CDR3 is 13 residues. In DNA form, the CDR3 reads TGTACCAGCAGCGTAAACTCCCTCGGCGAGCAGTACTTC. It encodes CTSSVNSLGEQYF.

This sequence joins TRBV28 and TRBJ2-3, with a tentative D call TRBD2 (6 bases). Per germline, CDR1 MDHEN and CDR2 SYDVKM. CDR3 size: 19 residues. The ends were cut back, 5 bases at V and 2 bases at J, with 26 bases in the middle. The CDR3 DNA reads as TGTGCCAGCAGTCACCCCGGGGAGCGGGCGATTCCCCCCACAGATACGCAGTATTTT. This encodes CASSHPGERAIPPTDTQYF.

This chain uses TRBV7-9 with TRBJ2-7, with D perhaps TRBD1 (5 bases). The CDR3 has 16 residues. Per germline, CDR1 SEHNR and CDR2 FQNEAQ (reference sequence). V was pared by 7 bases and J by 5 bases, with 24 bases between. CDR3 in DNA: TGTGCCAGCATCCCATACTCAGGGTCTTTACGCCACGAGCAGTACTTC. It yields the protein CASIPYSGSLRHEQYF.

This chain connects TRBV27 to TRBJ2-2; TRBD2 might be the D (5 bases). Germline V gene data show CDR1 as MNHEY and CDR2 as SMNVEV (reference sequence). The ends were cut back, 3 bases at V and 0 bases at J, with 11 bases in the middle. This CDR3 comprises 16 residues. CDR3: CASSLGAGANTGELFF. CDR3 nucleotide sequence: TGTGCCAGCAGTTTGGGCGCGGGCGCGAACACCGGGGAGCTGTTTTTT.

This clone has a single count. The CDR3 DNA is TGCGCCAGCAGCTTAACGGGACTAGCGGGAGTATCGGAGCAGTTCTTC. Its protein is CASSLTGLAGVSEQFF. This sequence joins TRBV5-1 and TRBJ2-1, with 14 bases lining up with TRBD2. The germline CDR1 and CDR2 sequences are SGHRS and YFSETQ. This CDR3 spans 16 amino acids. Trimming cost V 2 bases and J 10 bases; bases outside gene matches: 8.

The chain recombines TRBV10-1 with TRBJ2-7; TRBD2 matches at 7 bases. The CDR3 extends over 15 amino acids. Germline V gene data show CDR1 as WNHNN and CDR2 as SYGVQD (reference sequence). V lost 5 bases and J lost 6; bases outside the gene matches: 13. The CDR3 is CASSKSGEGLGEQYF. The CDR3 region has the DNA TGCGCCAGCAGTAAATCTGGGGAGGGCCTGGGCGAGCAGTACTTC.

In its sample, this clone was seen once. The chain links TRBV29-1 to TRBJ2-7, with D possibly being TRBD1 (6 bases). V lost 7 bases to trimming and J lost 2 bases, with 15 bases between them. CDR1 is SQVTM, CDR2 ANQGSEA, per germline. This CDR3 has 13 residues. CDR3 nucleotides: TGCAGCGCCAACAGGGCGGATACCTACGAGCAGTACTTC. Residues: CSANRADTYEQYF.

The chain recombines TRBV7-9 with TRBJ2-7; no definite D call. The V end was cut by 5 bases, the J end by 2 bases, with 13 bases between. CDR3 length: 14 residues. CDR1 SEHNR and CDR2 FQNEAQ come from the germline V gene (reference sequence). CDR3 residues: CASSPVAPPYEQYF. CDR3 DNA: TGTGCCAGCAGCCCGGTGGCTCCCCCCTACGAGCAGTACTTC.

The V gene is TRBV29-1, the J gene TRBJ2-7; the D gene is possibly TRBD1 (6 bases). Germline CDR1 and CDR2: SQVTM and ANQGSEA. V gave up 3 bases and J gave up 9 bases, with 12 bases separating them. The CDR3 runs 11 residues. CDR3: CSVDSGRGQYF. The CDR3 DNA follows: TGCAGCGTTGACTCCGGCAGGGGGCAGTACTTC.